This entry lists 21 T cell receptor beta chains sequenced from one sample in a study of T cell changes during pregnancy in multiple sclerosis (dated by TCRdb to the late 2010s). The library was obtained by the immunoSEQ multiplex PCR assay. This immuneACCESS table, as held by TCRdb, lists in-frame sequences with V and J called but not all clones. Of the missing ones, under half trace to an unresolved V gene in checked studies; the others have no known cause. The sample table holds around 36,000 clones, of which roughly nine tenths were seen once. Jointly, the top ten make up approximately 8.3% of the sample. Sequencing was performed on CD8+ T cells from peripheral blood mononuclear cells, taken before pregnancy. The receptors shown here come from a female donor with multiple sclerosis, enrolled in a pregnancy study.

The rearrangement uses TRBV18 and TRBJ2-1; a possible D gene is TRBD2 (5 bases). CDR3 length equals 16 residues. The germline V and J ends were trimmed by 6 bases and 7 bases, with 22 bases remaining between them. Germline V gene lookup returns CDR1 KGHSH and CDR2 LQKENI. The DNA for the CDR3 is TGTGCCAGCTCCCTCCCGGGATCCCCCCGAAGGAATGAGCAGTTCTTC. Its translation is CASSLPGSPRRNEQFF.

The chain recombines TRBV7-9 with TRBJ2-5; D call uncertain. Trimming left V 8 bases short and J 2 bases short, with 12 bases between. This CDR3 region has 13 residues. The germline gives CDR1 SEHNR, CDR2 FQNEAQ (reference sequence). CDR3 coding DNA: TGTGCCAGCCAAGAAGACTTACAAGAGACCCAGTACTTC. Translation: CASQEDLQETQYF.

In DNA, the CDR3 is TGTGCCAGCAGGCCCGGGACTAGACCAGGTGAGCAGTTCTTC. Translating gives CASRPGTRPGEQFF. The genes are TRBV5-6 and TRBJ2-1; 8 bases fit TRBD2. There are 14 residues in the CDR3. Germline values: CDR1 SGHDT, CDR2 YYEEEE. J gave up 9 bases and V 5 bases, and 10 bases lay outside the gene matches.

The genes are TRBV27 and TRBJ2-7; TRBD2 matches at 11 bases. V trimming: 6 bases; J trimming: 2 bases; junction bases outside the gene matches: 6. CDR1 and CDR2 (germline): MNHEY, SMNVEV (reference sequence). This CDR3 comprises 15 residues. The CDR3 sequence is CASSTRLAGTYEQYF. The CDR3 DNA reads as TGTGCCAGCAGCACTAGACTAGCGGGGACCTACGAGCAGTACTTC.

This chain connects TRBV2 to TRBJ2-7, with D unresolved. Germline-derived CDR1 and CDR2 are SNHLY and FYNNEI. The CDR3 sequence is 11 residues long. V was cut by 3 bases and J by 9 bases, with 9 bases left in between. The CDR3, as DNA: TGTGCCAGCAGTGACCCGGTCGGGCAGTACTTC. Translated, it gives CASSDPVGQYF.

CDR3 in DNA: TGCGCCAGCAGCCCCCGGTCGGAGGCGGACTACGAGCAGTACTTC. Protein sequence: CASSPRSEADYEQYF. The rearrangement uses TRBV4-1 and TRBJ2-7, with D perhaps matching TRBD2 (5 bases). Germline loops: CDR1 MGHRA, CDR2 YSYEKL. There are 15 residues in the CDR3. Trimming took 4 bases from V and 3 from J, leaving 16 bases between them.

The V and J genes are TRBV2 and TRBJ2-7; D is undetermined. CDR3 length equals 12 residues. The V and J ends lost 6 bases and 4 bases respectively, with 10 bases between them. CDR1 and CDR2 (germline): SNHLY, FYNNEI. Here the CDR3 DNA reads TGTGCCAGCAGGGCGGAGAAATACGAGCAGTACTTC. Translation gives CASRAEKYEQYF.

The CDR3 region has the DNA TGTGCCAGCACTTGGGACAGTTTTAGCAATCAGCCCCAGCATTTT. Amino acid sequence: CASTWDSFSNQPQHF. The J gene is TRBJ1-5, the V gene TRBV27, with 7 bases identical to TRBD1. This CDR3 is built from 15 residues. J was trimmed by 0 bases and V by 7 bases; bases with no gene match: 6. From germline, CDR1 is MNHEY and CDR2 SMNVEV (reference sequence).

This clone came up once. The chain employs TRBV27 and TRBJ1-1, with 10 bases that match TRBD1. CDR3 size: 15 residues. Trimming removed 5 bases from V and 7 bases from J; junction bases left unmatched: 10. Germline lookup yields CDR1 MNHEY and CDR2 SMNVEV (reference sequence). The CDR3 loop reads CASSRTGTGVFEAFF. CDR3 nucleotides: TGTGCCAGCAGTCGAACCGGGACAGGGGTGTTTGAAGCTTTCTTT.

V gene TRBV6-1 combines with J gene TRBJ2-3; 10 bases fit TRBD2. Losses at the gene ends were 2 bases for V and 7 bases for J; bases not matched to a gene: 9. Germline CDR1 and CDR2: MNHNS and SASEGT. The CDR3 consists of 16 residues. The CDR3 region is CASSEIGSGRSNTQYF. CDR3 bases: TGTGCCAGCAGTGAAATCGGTAGCGGGAGGTCAAATACGCAGTATTTT.

The chain is built from TRBV27 and TRBJ1-5; TRBD1 aligns across 8 bases. This CDR3 region has 15 residues. V lost 5 bases and J lost 5; bases outside the gene matches: 8. Germline lookup yields CDR1 MNHEY and CDR2 SMNVEV (reference sequence). The CDR3 DNA follows: TGTGCCAGCAGTCAGGGACAGACAGGGGATCAGCCCCAGCATTTT. This sequence encodes CASSQGQTGDQPQHF.

This clone came up once. V and J are TRBV9 and TRBJ2-1; 11 bases agree with TRBD2. CDR1 SGDLS and CDR2 YYNGEE come from the germline V gene. V gave up 1 base and J gave up 8 bases; unmatched junction bases: 20. CDR3 length: 20 residues. The CDR3 sequence is CASSVTGRGRGLAVLDEQFF. CDR3 coding DNA: TGTGCCAGCAGCGTAACAGGGCGGGGGAGGGGACTAGCGGTATTGGATGAGCAGTTCTTC.

V is TRBV19 and J is TRBJ2-7, with 8 bases aligning to TRBD2. This CDR3 is built from 14 residues. Germline V gene data show CDR1 as LNHDA and CDR2 as SQIVND (reference sequence). The junction had 6 bases not matched to a gene; V was cut back by 5 bases and J by 3 bases. CDR3 nucleotide sequence: TGTGCCAGTAGTCCCGGGGGGGGCGGCTACGAGCAGTACTTC. Translation gives CASSPGGGGYEQYF.

The chain joins TRBV28 to TRBJ2-7; TRBD1 agrees at 11 bases. Germline V gene data show CDR1 as MDHEN and CDR2 as SYDVKM. The length of the CDR3 is 14 residues. V dropped 6 bases and J dropped 4; count of bases not matched to a gene: 5. CDR3 DNA: TGTGCCAGCAGATGGACAGGGGGCCAATACGAGCAGTACTTC. Amino acid sequence: CASRWTGGQYEQYF.

V and J are TRBV5-1 and TRBJ2-5; weak D call: TRBD2 (5 bases). Judging by the DNA end, TRBJ2-7 fits better; the J call may be wrong. The CDR3 sequence is 16 residues long. The germline CDR1 and CDR2 sequences are SGHRS and YFSETQ. CDR3 loop: CASSLAPSSSSYEQYF. The CDR3 DNA follows: TGCGCCAGCAGCTTGGCCCCTAGCTCCAGCTCCTACGAGCAGTACTTC.

The J gene is TRBJ1-2, the V gene TRBV4-3; perhaps TRBD1 as D (6 bases). Trimming stripped 0 bases from V and 5 bases from J, with 10 bases between. The CDR3 has 14 residues. In germline, CDR1 is LGHNA, CDR2 YSLEER. This CDR3 is CASSQDGRGYGYTF. The CDR3 DNA reads as TGCGCCAGCAGCCAAGATGGCAGGGGATATGGCTACACCTTC.

The rearrangement uses TRBV28 and TRBJ1-5, with D possibly being TRBD1 (5 bases). The germline V gene encodes CDR1 MDHEN and CDR2 SYDVKM. There are 15 residues in the CDR3. The V gene lost 2 bases and the J gene lost 4 bases, with 12 bases spanning the gap. The CDR3 DNA sequence: TGTGCCAGCAGTTTAAGTGACAGAGATAATCAGCCCCAGCATTTT. Protein: CASSLSDRDNQPQHF.

The chain joins TRBV6-5 to TRBJ2-7; no clear D. The CDR3 is 13 amino acids. V was clipped by 2 bases and J by 3 bases, with 8 bases between them. Germline CDR1 is MNHEY and CDR2 is SVGAGI. CDR3 nucleotide sequence: TGTGCCAGCAGTTACGGGCTACACTACGAGCAGTACTTC. Translation: CASSYGLHYEQYF.

This clone was seen a single time. The V and J genes are TRBV10-3 and TRBJ1-3; TRBD1 is a possible D gene (5 bases). The germline V gene encodes CDR1 ENHRY and CDR2 SYGVKD. CDR3 length equals 15 residues. Trimming stripped 6 bases from V and 1 base from J, with 13 bases between. CDR3 bases: TGTGCCATCAGGGTCGACAGTCTGTCTGGAAACACCATATATTTT. Protein: CAIRVDSLSGNTIYF.

The chain recombines TRBV21-1 with TRBJ2-1; TRBD1 reflects the table's D call only, with no check against the DNA. TRBV21-1 is classified as a pseudogene. CDR3 length: 19 amino acids. The CDR3 bases are TGTGCCAGCAGCAAATGGCAGGTTGGGGACACCCTATCCTACAATGAGCAGTTCTTC. This sequence encodes CASSKWQVGDTLSYNEQFF.

The genes are TRBV25-1 and TRBJ2-1; TRBD2 might be the D (6 bases). Germline V lookup: CDR1 MGHDK, CDR2 SYGVNS. The V gene lost 7 bases and the J gene lost 3 bases, with 10 bases spanning the gap. This CDR3 comprises 13 residues. The CDR3 spells CASNEGGYNEQFF. The CDR3 region has the DNA TGTGCCAGCAATGAGGGAGGCTACAATGAGCAGTTCTTC.